The 24 T cell receptor beta chains given below trace back to one sample, sequenced in a study of blood T cell repertoires in COVID-19. Assay used: immunoSEQ multiplex PCR; TCRdb lists only in-frame clones, some missing. Among about 320,000 clones, 89% were seen once, and the ten largest hold roughly 5%. The sequencing input was PBMCs or T cells enriched from blood (not recorded which). These receptors all stem from a man between 60 and 70 years old who had recovered from COVID-19.

CDR3 sequence: CASSSLAGGTYEQYF. The CDR3 DNA reads as TGTGCCAGTAGTAGCCTAGCGGGAGGAACCTACGAGCAGTACTTC. The rearrangement links TRBV19 to TRBJ2-7, with 11 bases aligning to TRBD2. Germline trimming cut 4 bases from V and 2 bases from J; bases unmatched to any gene: 4. This CDR3 is 15 amino acids long. The germline V gene encodes CDR1 LNHDA and CDR2 SQIVND (reference sequence).

The genes are TRBV7-3 and TRBJ2-1; the match to TRBD1 covers 8 bases. This CDR3 is built from 14 residues. Germline CDR1 reads SGHTA; CDR2 reads FQGTGA. With 10 bases clipped from V and 1 base from J, the junction kept 6 bases outside the gene matches. CDR3 region: CATAGTGSYNEQFF. The CDR3 DNA is TGTGCCACCGCCGGGACAGGTTCCTACAATGAGCAGTTCTTC.

The chain carries TRBV5-1 and TRBJ2-1; D is perhaps TRBD2 (6 bases). Per the germline V gene, CDR1 is SGHRS and CDR2 is YFSETQ. This CDR3 comprises 15 residues. The V end was cut by 3 bases, the J end by 6 bases, with 16 bases between. CDR3 nucleotide sequence: TGCGCCAGCAGCTCCACGGTGACTAGTGGCAATGAGCAGTTCTTC. Its protein is CASSSTVTSGNEQFF.

This chain links TRBV25-1 with TRBJ1-1, with a tentative D call TRBD1 (5 bases). V lost 4 bases and J lost 5, with 14 bases in between. Germline CDR1 is MGHDK and CDR2 is SYGVNS. This CDR3 contains 14 residues. For the CDR3, the DNA is TGTGCCAGCAGTGGACCAAATGGGGGGACTGAAGCTTTCTTT. This gives the protein CASSGPNGGTEAFF. The full variable domain, rest sourced from reference TRBV25-1 and TRBJ1-1, is EADIYQTPRYLVIGTGKKITLECSQTMGHDKMYWYQQDPGMELHLIHYSYGVNSTEKGDLSSESTVSRIRTEHFPLTLESARPSHTSQYLCASSGPNGGTEAFFGQGTRLTVV.

This rearrangement joins TRBV9 to TRBJ1-4, with D uncertain. Looked up from germline, CDR1 is SGDLS and CDR2 is YYNGEE. This CDR3 has 16 residues. Trimming took 4 bases from V and 0 from J, leaving 13 bases between them. The CDR3 region is CASSSYLKTTNEKLFF. In nucleotides, the CDR3 is TGTGCCAGCAGCTCTTACCTAAAGACAACTAATGAAAAACTGTTTTTT.

V usage is TRBV11-2 and J usage is TRBJ2-7; TRBD2 might be the D (6 bases). Trimming pared 1 base from V and 7 bases from J, leaving 20 bases between. In germline, CDR1 is SGHAT, CDR2 FQNNGV. The CDR3 consists of 16 residues. The CDR3 is CASSLGDWGVIVEQYF. The CDR3 bases are TGTGCCAGCAGCTTAGGGGACTGGGGCGTAATAGTGGAGCAGTACTTC. Variable domain in full (rest from reference TRBV11-2 and TRBJ2-7): EAGVAQSPRYKIIEKRQSVAFWCNPISGHATLYWYQQILGQGPKLLIQFQNNGVVDDSQLPKDRFSAERLKGVDSTLKIQPAKLEDSAVYLCASSLGDWGVIVEQYFGPGTRLTVT.

The chain uses TRBV9 and TRBJ2-7, with TRBD2 matching 8 bases. CDR1 and CDR2 from the germline V gene are SGDLS and YYNGEE. V lost 5 bases, J lost 6 bases, and 13 bases stayed unmatched. The CDR3 is 15 amino acids. In DNA form, the CDR3 reads TGTGCCAGCAGTTTTACCGGGACTAGGATATCCGAGCAGTACTTC. Amino acid sequence: CASSFTGTRISEQYF.

This clone was detected a few times. The chain links TRBV7-2 to TRBJ1-5; 7 bases are shared with TRBD1. This CDR3 contains 15 residues. Germline V CDR1 and CDR2: SGHTA, FQGNSA. The J segment lost 5 bases and the V segment lost 5 bases, leaving 9 bases of the junction unmatched. The CDR3 region is CASSRDRALDQPQHF. As DNA, the CDR3 is TGTGCCAGCAGCCGCGACAGGGCCCTCGATCAGCCCCAGCATTTT.

The gene calls are TRBV7-2 and TRBJ2-2, with a tentative D call TRBD2 (6 bases). Trimming took off 6 bases at V and 0 bases at J, with 11 bases between the two ends. Per the germline V gene, CDR1 is SGHTA and CDR2 is FQGNSA. The CDR3 extends over 15 amino acids. The CDR3 region has the DNA TGTGCCAGCAGGGAGGGGACTCCGAACACCGGGGAGCTGTTTTTT. Its protein product is CASREGTPNTGELFF.

This clone has a handful of counts. The chain combines TRBV30 with TRBJ2-2; D remains unclear. Germline lookup yields CDR1 GTSNPN and CDR2 SVGIG (reference sequence). The length of the CDR3 is 14 residues. V lost 0 bases and J lost 3, with 8 bases in between. CDR3 protein: CAWSVGFYTGELFF. The CDR3 bases are TGTGCCTGGAGTGTCGGGTTTTACACCGGGGAGCTGTTTTTT.

This clone showed up just once. This rearrangement joins TRBV7-3 to TRBJ2-1, with D possibly TRBD1 on 5 matching bases. The germline gives CDR1 SGHTA, CDR2 FQGTGA. V lost 5 bases, J lost 9 bases, and 14 bases lay in between. The length of the CDR3 is 13 residues. CDR3 residues: CASSTLTVSEQFF. For the CDR3, the DNA is TGTGCCAGCAGCACCTTGACAGTTAGTGAGCAGTTCTTC.

The chain carries TRBV18 and TRBJ2-7, with a weak D call TRBD2 (6 bases). This CDR3 spans 14 amino acids. The V and J ends lost 2 bases and 6 bases respectively, with 14 bases between them. The germline gives CDR1 KGHSH, CDR2 LQKENI. The CDR3 region is CASSPIGTPFEQYF. The CDR3 nucleotides are TGTGCCAGCTCACCAATTGGGACTCCATTCGAGCAGTACTTC.

The chain employs TRBV9 and TRBJ1-5; D is perhaps TRBD1 (6 bases). The V end was cut by 0 bases, the J end by 6 bases, with 13 bases between. CDR1 SGDLS and CDR2 YYNGEE come from the germline V gene. The CDR3 is 15 residues long. The CDR3 region is CASSVAGGWGQPQHF. The DNA of the CDR3 is TGTGCCAGCAGCGTAGCTGGGGGCTGGGGTCAGCCCCAGCATTTT.

The chain uses TRBV28 and TRBJ2-7; D is uncertain. The CDR3 is made up of 12 amino acids. V shed 2 bases and J shed 5 bases, with 7 bases lying between them. Germline CDR1 MDHEN, CDR2 SYDVKM. CDR3 nucleotides: TGTGCCAGCAGTTTAAGTAGTAACGAGCAGTACTTC. As protein: CASSLSSNEQYF.

This chain links TRBV4-3 with TRBJ1-2; D is possibly TRBD1 (6 bases). Trimming removed 4 bases at V and 2 bases at J, with 17 bases between. Germline assignment: CDR1 LGHNA and CDR2 YSLEER. The CDR3 extends over 16 amino acids. The CDR3 coding sequence is TGCGCCAGCAGCCGAAGCTTCCTTACAGGGAACTATGGCTACACCTTC. Translating gives CASSRSFLTGNYGYTF.

The chain carries TRBV5-1 and TRBJ2-6; TRBD1 agrees at 7 bases. The CDR3 has 16 residues. The germline V gene encodes CDR1 SGHRS and CDR2 YFSETQ. V lost 4 bases to trimming and J lost 0 bases; unmatched junction nucleotides: 4. CDR3 sequence: CASSPRTGSGANVLTF. DNA of the CDR3: TGCGCCAGCAGCCCTCGGACAGGCTCTGGGGCCAACGTCCTGACTTTC.

The chain is built from TRBV19 and TRBJ2-1, with TRBD2 identical over 11 bases. The V segment lost 3 bases and the J segment 8 bases; nucleotides outside the gene matches: 6. Germline CDR1 LNHDA, CDR2 SQIVND (reference sequence). CDR3 length equals 15 residues. CDR3 DNA: TGTGCCAGTAGTATCACTAGCGGGAGTGGATATGAGCAGTTCTTC. Its translation: CASSITSGSGYEQFF.

V and J are TRBV7-3 and TRBJ2-3; 9 nucleotides line up with TRBD1. V lost 5 bases to trimming and J lost 6 bases; unmatched junction nucleotides: 12. The CDR3 spans 16 residues. Germline loops: CDR1 SGHTA, CDR2 FQGTGA. CDR3 amino acids: CASSPSGGQGYDTQYF. Here the CDR3 DNA reads TGTGCCAGCAGCCCAAGTGGCGGACAGGGGTACGATACGCAGTATTTT.

This chain connects TRBV6-5 to TRBJ2-7, with a weak D call TRBD1 (6 bases). V was shortened by 3 bases and J by 2 bases, with 14 bases between the two germline ends. Germline loops: CDR1 MNHEY, CDR2 SVGAGI. The CDR3 runs 15 residues. The chain's CDR3 is CASSYSQQGPYEQYF. DNA of the CDR3: TGTGCCAGCAGTTATTCTCAACAGGGCCCCTACGAGCAGTACTTC.

The chain employs TRBV3-1 (or the pseudogene TRBV3-2) and TRBJ1-1; D possibly corresponds to TRBD1 (5 bases). Deletions cut 4 bases from V and 2 bases from J, with 14 bases between. This CDR3 comprises 15 residues. Germline V gene sequence: CDR1 LGHDT, CDR2 YNNKEL (reference sequence). For the CDR3, the DNA is TGTGCCAGCAGCCCGACGGCGGGGGGAAACACTGAAGCTTTCTTT. Translated, it gives CASSPTAGGNTEAFF.

The V call is TRBV10-3, the J call TRBJ2-1; TRBD2 matches 10 bases. Germline V lookup: CDR1 ENHRY, CDR2 SYGVKD. V was clipped by 7 bases and J by 6 bases; unmatched bases: 9. The CDR3 covers 15 residues. CDR3 loop: CAINSGRADTNEQFF. The DNA of the CDR3 is TGTGCCATCAACAGCGGGAGGGCCGATACCAATGAGCAGTTCTTC.

This clone was picked up one time. The rearrangement uses TRBV3-1 (or the pseudogene TRBV3-2) and TRBJ2-1; 9 bases match TRBD2. This CDR3 contains 17 residues. Germline CDR1 LGHDT, CDR2 YNNKEL (reference sequence). V was pared by 1 base and J by 5 bases, with 9 bases of the junction left unmatched. The CDR3 loop reads CASSQGLLAGTNNEQFF. The CDR3 DNA follows: TGTGCCAGCAGCCAAGGGCTTCTAGCGGGAACCAACAATGAGCAGTTCTTC.

J is TRBJ2-5 and V is TRBV2; no firm D call. Per germline, CDR1 SNHLY and CDR2 FYNNEI. Trimming removed 8 bases from V and 4 bases from J, with 5 bases in between. The CDR3 runs 10 residues. CDR3 bases: TGTGCCAGCGCGGCAGAGACCCAGTACTTC. The encoded protein is CASAAETQYF.

This chain joins TRBV6-5 and TRBJ1-2; D perhaps matches TRBD1 (6 bases). V lost 6 bases to trimming and J lost 5 bases, with 7 bases between them. In germline, CDR1 is MNHEY, CDR2 SVGAGI. The CDR3 extends over 11 amino acids. As DNA, the CDR3 is TGTGCCAGCAGGACAGGATATGGCTACACCTTC. It is translated as CASRTGYGYTF.